This T cell receptor beta chain was sequenced during a study of cytomegalovirus exposure and HLA in healthy donors. Points from the study as a whole: A likely sequencing artifact accounted for one observed cluster of highly shared sequence variants. A missense variant in DCLRE1C was later tied to TCR beta V- and J-gene trimming.

The CDR3 length is 15 residues. The germline V gene encodes CDR1 MGHDK and CDR2 SYGVNS. V dropped 1 base and J dropped 4; count of bases not matched to a gene: 4. 60 Vbeta and 13 Jbeta primers were used in PCR. This table comes from immunoSEQ multiplex PCR, and its TCRdb copy is limited to in-frame clones, with some not included. The data contain 90,000 to 100,000 clones, about 70% of them singletons. In the case of this clone: Its antigen is still unknown.

The source is a female donor in good health and CMV-seronegative. Sequenced sample: PBMCs. The chain carries TRBV25-1 and TRBJ2-5; TRBD1 matches at 9 bases. The CDR3 nucleotides read TGTGCCAGCAGTGAATGGGGGACAGGGTCAGAGACCCAGTACTTC. Its protein product is CASSEWGTGSETQYF.